This T cell receptor (beta chain) was identified during a study of shared clonotypes between healthy human individuals. Findings and caveats of the study: All-four-donor shared clonotypes had higher generation probabilities than non-shared clonotypes did.

In the case of this clone: Its antigen is unknown.

The table came from immunoSEQ multiplex PCR; TCRdb's copy has only in-frame clones and leaves some out. Of more than 1,200,000 clones in the sample, 98% to 99% were seen once. This CDR3 is built from 16 residues. Trimming removed 4 bases from V and 4 bases from J, with 18 bases in between. The V gene's germline CDR1 is MNHEY and CDR2 SVGAGI. The sample taken for sequencing was naive CD4+ T cells sorted from blood. Indicated subset: CD45RA+ positively selected. This clonotype was sampled from a man aged 25-40 years in good health. The rearrangement joins TRBV6-5 to TRBJ2-3; perhaps D is TRBD1 or TRBD2 (5 bases each). CDR3 bases: TGTGCCAGCAGTTCGACCCCCGGGACCGTAGCAGATACGCAGTATTTT. Translated, it gives CASSSTPGTVADTQYF.